The clone carrying this TCR beta chain was observed a handful of times. This sample stems from a study of CD8+ T cells in alopecia areata. Treatment described: oral pan-JAK inhibitor, 5-10 mg twice daily. In each case, RNA was isolated and then reverse transcribed into cDNA as the sequencing template. Here immunoSEQ multiplex PCR was the method, and the copy in TCRdb shows in-frame clones only, minus some. The sample holds approximately 150,000 clones, less than 70% seen once. The receptor was derived from a human donor with alopecia areata. This specimen consisted of CD4+ T cells sorted from blood, obtained at week 24, from a patient treated with tofacitinib.

CDR3 sequence reads: CASSLNQISTNEKLFF. The CDR3 DNA sequence: TGTGCCAGCAGCTTAAACCAGATTTCTACTAATGAAAAACTGTTTTTT. V is TRBV7-6 and J is TRBJ1-4; D is ambiguous. Germline assignment: CDR1 SGHVS and CDR2 FNYEAQ. CDR3 size: 16 residues. V was trimmed by 2 bases and J by 2 bases, leaving 12 bases between them.